Presented here are 21 T cell receptor beta chains from one specimen sequenced in a study of CD4 T cell repertoires in COVID-19 listed by TCRdb under 2021. Library generation was performed with the immunoSEQ multiplex PCR assay. Not all clones reach the TCRdb copy of this immuneACCESS table, which keeps in-frame sequences only. Checked studies attribute under half of the gap to unresolved V genes and leave the rest unexplained. The sample table holds approximately 75,000 clones, of which about four fifths were seen once. Over 0.45% of the sample comes from the top ten. According to the study, the label for this sample's time point signals: sample from a COVID-19-recovered individual after infection. Sequenced material: CD4+ T cells from peripheral blood, taken after recovery from COVID-19. The receptors stem from a human donor who had COVID-19.

The rearrangement uses TRBV14 and TRBJ1-6, with D possibly TRBD1 on 5 matching bases. V was clipped by 0 bases and J by 7 bases, with 10 bases between them. CDR1 SGHDN and CDR2 FVKESK come from the germline V gene. This CDR3 is built from 15 residues. CDR3 bases: TGTGCCAGCAGCCAAGATCTGGCAGGGAATTCACCCCTCCACTTT. Its translation is CASSQDLAGNSPLHF.

The chain recombines TRBV15 with TRBJ1-5; unclear D gene. Trimming stripped 0 bases from V and 7 bases from J, with 7 bases between. Germline CDR1 reads LNHNV; CDR2 reads YYDKDF (reference sequence). The CDR3 length is 13 residues. Here the CDR3 reads CATSRDLGQPQHF. The CDR3 DNA is TGTGCCACCAGCAGAGATTTGGGCCAGCCCCAGCATTTT.

The gene calls are TRBV18 and TRBJ1-5, with 7 bases fitting TRBD1. Germline values: CDR1 KGHSH, CDR2 LQKENI. The CDR3 covers 15 residues. The junction had 7 bases not matched to a gene; V was cut back by 4 bases and J by 4 bases. The CDR3 bases are TGTGCCAGCTCACGCAATACAGGGGAAAATCAGCCCCAGCATTTT. Its protein is CASSRNTGENQPQHF.

This clone has a single count. The chain links TRBV18 to TRBJ2-1; 12 bases match TRBD1. V dropped 6 bases and J dropped 8; count of bases not matched to a gene: 8. CDR1 is KGHSH and CDR2 is LQKENI in the germline V gene. The CDR3 has 15 residues. The CDR3 loop is CASSPTGTGGYEQFF. The CDR3 DNA reads as TGTGCCAGCTCCCCGACCGGGACAGGGGGCTATGAGCAGTTCTTC.

A single count supports this clone. The chain joins TRBV28 to TRBJ1-2; D ambiguous. Per the germline V gene, CDR1 is MDHEN and CDR2 is SYDVKM. The CDR3 length is 13 residues. Trimming stripped 8 bases from V and 5 bases from J, with 15 bases between. CDR3 sequence reads: CASGDMETYGYTF. The CDR3 bases are TGTGCCAGCGGCGACATGGAGACTTATGGCTACACCTTC.

The chain has TRBV14 and TRBJ2-7, with D unclear. The CDR3 is made up of 13 amino acids. V gave up 1 base and J gave up 3 bases, with 7 bases separating them. Germline V gene data show CDR1 as SGHDN and CDR2 as FVKESK. For the CDR3, the DNA is TGTGCCAGCAGCCAAGTATCGGGCTACGAGCAGTACTTC. Protein sequence: CASSQVSGYEQYF.

The chain recombines TRBV28 with TRBJ2-7, with 9 nucleotides matching TRBD1. The CDR3 contains 14 residues. The germline V gene has CDR1 MDHEN and CDR2 SYDVKM. V trimming: 10 bases; J trimming: 5 bases; junction bases outside the gene matches: 12. The CDR3 loop is CAIRPGQGFNEQYF. Here the CDR3 DNA reads TGTGCCATCCGACCGGGACAGGGATTCAACGAGCAGTACTTC.

About this clone itself: In the same sample, other DNA sequences code for this CDR3. DNA for the CDR3: TGTGCCAGCTCACCAGGACAGGGGCAAGAGACCCAGTACTTC. Encoded protein: CASSPGQGQETQYF. The chain couples TRBV18 to TRBJ2-5, with 9 bases matching TRBD1. The CDR3 totals 14 residues. Germline loops: CDR1 KGHSH, CDR2 LQKENI. V lost 2 bases and J lost 2; bases outside the gene matches: 0.

This clone was observed a single time. This rearrangement joins TRBV3-1 (or the pseudogene TRBV3-2) to TRBJ1-6; D remains ambiguous. The CDR3 spans 12 residues. Germline V gene lookup returns CDR1 LGHDT and CDR2 YNNKEL (reference sequence). Trimming took 1 base from V and 10 from J, leaving 5 bases between them. The CDR3 DNA reads TGTGCCAGCAGCCAAGGAGAATCACCCCTCCACTTT. Amino acid sequence: CASSQGESPLHF.

The chain uses TRBV27 and TRBJ1-1; TRBD1 might be the D (5 bases). The CDR3 consists of 13 residues. Looked up from germline, CDR1 is MNHEY and CDR2 is SMNVEV (reference sequence). V was clipped by 5 bases and J by 0 bases, with 7 bases between them. CDR3 sequence (DNA): TGTGCCAGCAGTCCCAGGGTGAACACTGAAGCTTTCTTT. Its translation is CASSPRVNTEAFF.

This clone was seen a single time. The chain links TRBV29-1 to TRBJ2-3; tentatively, D is TRBD1 (5 bases). This CDR3 comprises 13 residues. Germline V gene data show CDR1 as SQVTM and CDR2 as ANQGSEA. V was trimmed by 4 bases and J by 1 base, leaving 9 bases between them. The CDR3 protein is CSVGATGTDTQYF. The CDR3 DNA reads as TGCAGCGTTGGTGCGACAGGCACAGATACGCAGTATTTT.

V usage is TRBV24-1 and J usage is TRBJ1-5; 7 bases agree with TRBD1. V trimming: 7 bases; J trimming: 8 bases; junction bases outside the gene matches: 10. The CDR3 extends over 14 amino acids. The germline V gene encodes CDR1 KGHDR and CDR2 SFDVKD. The CDR3 nucleotides are TGTGCCACCAGCTACGGACAGGAGCAAAAGCCCCAGCATTTT. This encodes CATSYGQEQKPQHF.

The chain uses TRBV10-1 and TRBJ2-5; TRBD1 or TRBD2 may be the D gene (5 bases each). The CDR3 contains 15 residues. The germline V and J ends were trimmed by 2 bases and 4 bases, with 14 bases remaining between them. CDR1 is WNHNN, CDR2 SYGVQD, per germline (reference sequence). CDR3 nucleotides: TGCGCCAGCAGTGAGAGCCGGGGACGGGCAGAGACCCAGTACTTC. Protein sequence: CASSESRGRAETQYF.

This clone was seen only once. The gene calls are TRBV28 and TRBJ1-6; D is uncertain. This CDR3 has 16 amino acids. CDR1 and CDR2 from the germline V gene are MDHEN and SYDVKM. Trimming took 6 bases from V and 0 from J, leaving 12 bases between them. The CDR3 nucleotides read TGTGCCAGCAGGGTACAGCAAAGCTCCTATAATTCACCCCTCCACTTT. It is translated as CASRVQQSSYNSPLHF.

For this clone: Distinct nucleotide sequences in the sample also encode this CDR3. The rearrangement joins TRBV5-1 to TRBJ2-5, with a tentative D call TRBD2 (7 bases). The germline gives CDR1 SGHRS, CDR2 YFSETQ. The CDR3 length is 15 residues. Trimming took off 0 bases at V and 4 bases at J, with 13 bases between the two ends. This CDR3 is CASSLGRGGGETQYF. CDR3 DNA sequence: TGCGCCAGCAGCTTGGGTCGGGGAGGGGGAGAGACCCAGTACTTC.

The chain joins TRBV20-1 to TRBJ2-5; 7 bases match TRBD1. This CDR3 is 13 amino acids long. Germline assignment: CDR1 DFQATT and CDR2 SNEGSKA (reference sequence). The V gene end was trimmed by 3 bases and the J gene end by 5 bases; junction bases not matched to a gene: 6. CDR3 in DNA: TGCAGTGCTAGTCTTACAGGGGAGGAGACCCAGTACTTC. Amino acids: CSASLTGEETQYF.

CDR3 protein: CASSLVKGFNEKLFF. CDR3 nucleotides: TGTGCCAGCAGCTTAGTTAAGGGTTTTAATGAAAAACTGTTTTTT. The gene calls are TRBV11-2 and TRBJ1-4; D remains unclear. From germline, CDR1 is SGHAT and CDR2 FQNNGV. The CDR3 has 15 amino acids. V gave up 1 base and J gave up 4 bases, with 10 bases separating them.

This sequence joins TRBV6-1 and TRBJ2-1; 9 bases map to TRBD2. The trim removed 2 bases at V and 6 bases at J, leaving 5 bases unmatched. The germline V gene encodes CDR1 MNHNS and CDR2 SASEGT. The CDR3 is 15 amino acids. The CDR3 region is CASSERLAGVNEQFF. The CDR3 nucleotides are TGTGCCAGCAGTGAAAGGTTAGCGGGAGTCAATGAGCAGTTCTTC.

The chain has TRBV6-2 or TRBV6-3 and TRBJ1-5; D perhaps matches TRBD1 (5 bases). The CDR3 sequence is 16 residues long. V was trimmed by 2 bases and J by 0 bases, leaving 11 bases between them. Germline V lookup: CDR1 MNHEY, CDR2 SVGEGT. The CDR3 sequence: CASSYSWGYSNQPQHF. The CDR3 DNA sequence: TGTGCCAGCAGTTACAGCTGGGGGTATAGCAATCAGCCCCAGCATTTT.

The rearrangement links TRBV7-8 to TRBJ2-1; unclear D gene. Looked up from germline, CDR1 is SGHVS and CDR2 is FQNEAQ. The CDR3 covers 16 residues. V was trimmed by 2 bases and J by 0 bases, leaving 11 bases between them. The CDR3, as DNA: TGTGCCAGCAGCTTAAACTCGCCGGGCTCCTACAATGAGCAGTTCTTC. It is translated as CASSLNSPGSYNEQFF.

V is TRBV2 and J is TRBJ2-4; 8 bases are a match to TRBD1. V shed 2 bases and J 6 bases; nucleotides not matched to a gene: 3. The CDR3 is 14 residues long. CDR1 is SNHLY and CDR2 is FYNNEI in the germline V gene. In DNA, the CDR3 is TGTGCCAGCAGTGAAAACAGGGGGAGAAACATTCAGTACTTC. It is translated as CASSENRGRNIQYF. Together with reference TRBV2 and TRBJ2-4, the CDR3 gives the full variable domain: EPEVTQTPSHQVTQMGQEVILRCVPISNHLYFYWYRQILGQKVEFLVSFYNNEISEKSEIFDDQFSVERPDGSNFTLKIRSTKLEDSAMYFCASSENRGRNIQYFGAGTRLSVL.